The 9 T cell receptor beta chains presented below share a single source sample, sequenced in a study of T cells after yellow fever vaccination. MiXCR was run by TCRdb on the 5' RACE reads, yielding one entry per CDR3 protein. The sample includes 100,000 to 150,000 distinct CDR3 sequences, roughly 6.7% of them seen just once. This specimen was CD4+ T cells sorted from PBMCs, taken about 10 days after the first yellow fever vaccination. The receptor set was obtained from a man between 18 and 35 years old who received the YFV17D yellow fever vaccine.

This clonotype was picked up many times. The rearrangement uses TRBV7-2 and TRBJ2-3; the match to TRBD2 covers 9 bases. The CDR3 has 16 amino acids. V lost 1 base, J lost 4 bases, and 6 bases stayed unmatched. In germline, CDR1 is SGHTA, CDR2 FQGNSA. CDR3 amino acids: CASSLDRLADSDTQYF. In nucleotides, the CDR3 is TGTGCCAGCAGCTTAGACCGACTAGCGGATTCAGATACGCAGTATTTT.

This clonotype was seen many times. It is likely a read error, because the conserved phenylalanine at the end of the CDR3 is missing. The rearrangement uses TRBV9 and TRBJ2-3, with a tentative D call TRBD2 (5 bases). The CDR3 loop spans 15 amino acids. CDR1 and CDR2 (germline): SGDLS, YYNGEE. V was cut by 2 bases and J by 4 bases, with 14 bases left in between. CDR3 DNA: TGTGCCAGCAGCGTCAGAGGGCCTCGATCAGATACGCAGTATCTT. Its translation is CASSVRGPRSDTQYL.

This clonotype was counted a few times. The chain uses TRBV5-6 and TRBJ1-6; D possibly corresponds to TRBD1 (6 bases). Germline lookup yields CDR1 SGHDT and CDR2 YYEEEE. This CDR3 has 16 residues. V gave up 0 bases and J gave up 14 bases, with 21 bases separating them. CDR3 protein: CASSLGTDSTGYALHF. Written as DNA, the CDR3 is TGTGCCAGCAGCTTGGGAACCGACTCAACAGGGTACGCCCTCCACTTT.

This clonotype was recorded many times. The chain joins TRBV19 to TRBJ2-3; D is possibly TRBD1 (6 bases). The CDR3 consists of 14 residues. Per germline, CDR1 LNHDA and CDR2 SQIVND (reference sequence). V lost 4 bases to trimming and J lost 5 bases, with 13 bases between them. CDR3 bases: TGTGCCAGTAGTAGTCACAGGGAAAGAGATACGCAGTATTTT. It translates to CASSSHRERDTQYF.

About this clonotype: One base away lies a much larger clone, so this may be a sequencing read error. The V gene is TRBV28, the J gene TRBJ2-4; 7 nucleotides match TRBD2. From germline, CDR1 is MDHEN and CDR2 SYDVKM. The CDR3 is made up of 13 amino acids. With 5 bases clipped from V and 6 bases from J, the junction kept 4 bases outside the gene matches. CDR3 sequence: CASSSGTPNIQYF. The CDR3 DNA reads as TGTGCCAGCAGTAGCGGGACCCCAAACATTCAGTACTTC. The full variable domain, completed using reference TRBV28 and TRBJ2-4, is DVKVTQSSRYLVKRTGEKVFLECVQDMDHENMFWYRQDPGLGLRLIYFSYDVKMKEKGDIPEGYSVSREKKERFSLILESASTNQTSMYLCASSSGTPNIQYFGAGTRLSVL.

This clonotype appeared many times. The chain joins TRBV7-9 to TRBJ2-2; 8 nucleotides match TRBD1. The V segment lost 1 base and the J segment 4 bases; nucleotides outside the gene matches: 2. Germline lookup yields CDR1 SEHNR and CDR2 FQNEAQ (reference sequence). CDR3 length: 15 amino acids. The CDR3 region is CASSLGTGFTGELFF. The CDR3 bases are TGTGCCAGCAGCTTAGGGACAGGGTTCACCGGGGAGCTGTTTTTT.

This clonotype has a count of ten or more. The rearrangement joins TRBV5-4 to TRBJ2-5; D perhaps matches TRBD2 (6 bases). The CDR3 is 12 amino acids. V was clipped by 1 base and J by 10 bases, with 11 bases between them. Germline V lookup: CDR1 SGHNT, CDR2 YYREEE (reference sequence). The CDR3 here is CASSLSVGGQYF. CDR3 nucleotide sequence: TGTGCCAGCAGCTTGTCTGTGGGAGGCCAGTACTTC.

This clonotype has at least ten counts. V gene TRBV7-2 combines with J gene TRBJ2-2; D call uncertain. The germline gives CDR1 SGHTA, CDR2 FQGNSA. Trimming shortened V by 5 bases and J by 3 bases, and 4 bases separated the two germline ends. The CDR3 is made up of 12 amino acids. The CDR3 spells CASSIYTGELFF. In nucleotides, the CDR3 is TGTGCCAGCAGCATATACACCGGGGAGCTGTTTTTT. The variable domain in full, completed from reference TRBV7-2 and TRBJ2-2, reads GAGVSQSPSNKVTEKGKDVELRCDPISGHTALYWYRQSLGQGLEFLIYFQGNSAPDKSGLPSDRFSAERTGGSVSTLTIQRTQQEDSAVYLCASSIYTGELFFGEGSRLTVL.

This clonotype was picked up a small number of times. CDR3 DNA sequence: TGTGCCAGCAGCTTAAGTCTGGGGGGCACTGAGACCCAGTACTTC. This gives the protein CASSLSLGGTETQYF. V usage is TRBV7-3 and J usage is TRBJ2-5, with D perhaps matching TRBD1 or TRBD2 (6 bases each). The CDR3 spans 15 residues. CDR1 and CDR2 (germline): SGHTA, FQGTGA. The V and J ends lost 1 base and 5 bases respectively, with 14 bases between them.